This TCR beta chain was identified in a study of Ad26.COV2.S vaccination and SARS-CoV-2 variants. The study's findings and limits: Spike-specific TCR breadth was greater after Ad26.COV2.S than placebo. There was reportedly substantial breadth in spike-specific CD8+ and CD4+ T cell responses after vaccination.

The treatment here: 19 received Ad26.COV2.S at low or high dose, single or two shots; several received placebo; per-sample allocation not given. Samples were taken on day 63 after the first vaccine or placebo injection. Assay: immunoSEQ multiplex PCR; the TCRdb copy retains only in-frame clones and omits some. The profile shows around 450,000 clones, over 75% of them singletons. In this sample, this clone turned up a few times. Its antigen is currently unknown. V was clipped by 5 bases and J by 1 base, with 8 bases between them. Germline-derived CDR1 and CDR2 are SGHNT and YENEEA. This CDR3 has 13 amino acids.

The V gene is TRBV11-3, the J gene TRBJ1-1; D gene unclear. This TCR came from a person between 18 and 59 years old who received the Ad26.COV2.S COVID-19 vaccine or a placebo. Material: peripheral blood, obtained in a trial of Ad26.COV2.S vaccine versus placebo. DNA for the CDR3: TGTGCCAGCAGCCAGACCAGGAACACTGAAGCTTTCTTT. Translating it yields CASSQTRNTEAFF.